This T cell receptor beta chain originates from a study of blood T cell repertoires in COVID-19. Assay: immunoSEQ multiplex PCR; the TCRdb copy retains only in-frame clones and omits some. Among roughly 230,000 clones listed, roughly 80% were seen once. There are 15 residues in the CDR3. Deletions cut 3 bases from V and 1 base from J, with 10 bases between. CDR1 and CDR2 from the germline V gene are LNHDA and SQIVND (reference sequence). This chain connects TRBV19 to TRBJ2-4; no definite D call. The TCR sequence derives from a woman older than 75 with COVID-19, enrolled during active disease. Sequencing was performed on peripheral blood. The CDR3 is CASSMGPGAKNIQYF. For the CDR3, the DNA is TGTGCCAGTAGTATGGGTCCGGGTGCCAAAAACATTCAGTACTTC.